This T cell receptor beta chain was observed in a study of blood T cell repertoires in COVID-19. Study-level background: Sources were T cells, B-cell-depleted T cells, or PBMCs; the material itself was cDNA or gDNA.

TCRdb's copy holds only in-frame clones and misses some; the assay was immunoSEQ multiplex PCR. This table holds 75,000 to 80,000 clones, 85% found once. A Seattle source enrolled patients during active infection and followed them longitudinally. Looked up from germline, CDR1 is MNHEY and CDR2 is SVGAGI. The CDR3 consists of 12 residues. The V and J ends lost 6 bases and 3 bases respectively, with 8 bases between them. V is TRBV6-5 and J is TRBJ1-2; perhaps TRBD1 as D (6 bases). What was sequenced was peripheral blood. This receptor was taken from a man aged 55-75 years with COVID-19, enrolled during active disease. CDR3 DNA sequence: TGTGCCAGCAGCAGGGGCCACTATGGCTACACCTTC. Translating it yields CASSRGHYGYTF.